This T cell receptor beta chain stems from a study of T cell repertoires in cytomegalovirus infection. TCRdb ran MiXCR on the reads and lists one entry per CDR3 protein. The sample contains about 920,000 distinct CDR3 sequences, under 40% of which appear only once. V dropped 5 bases and J dropped 7 bases, with 9 bases sitting between them. From germline, CDR1 is SGHVS and CDR2 FNYEAQ. The CDR3 spans 13 residues. Overall study findings and caveats: The ex vivo response showed dominance by HLA-C-restricted CMV-specific TCR beta clonotypes. Cumulative frequency of public TCR beta families picked out carriers of CMV plus the relevant HLA.

For this clonotype: The antigen remains undetermined.

This receptor was obtained from a human donor in good health (CMV status not recorded). Some clones in this sample may be carry-over from other donors' samples. This chain uses TRBV7-6 with TRBJ1-6; D gene uncertain. The input for sequencing was cultured CD8+ T cells from PBMCs, taken from culture after CMV antigen stimulation. CDR3 sequence (DNA): TGTGCCAGCAGCCGCACGGGGAATTCACCCCTCCACTTT. It yields the protein CASSRTGNSPLHF.